Following are 24 T cell receptor beta chains from one sample sequenced in a study. TCRdb passed the 5' RACE reads through MiXCR, listing each CDR3 protein once. The table lists around 30,000 distinct CDR3 sequences, 25% to 30% of them singletons, with approximately 2.2% in the top ten. The sorted Tregs were CD4+CD25+CD127-/low cells. The sample comprised tumor-infiltrating Tregs sorted from the breast tumor. The receptor set was obtained from a female donor with breast cancer.

This clonotype was seen ten or more times. The gene calls are TRBV9 and TRBJ2-1; no clear D gene. V was cut by 3 bases and J by 5 bases, with 9 bases left in between. This CDR3 region has 13 residues. CDR1 and CDR2 (germline): SGDLS, YYNGEE. The DNA of the CDR3 is TGTGCCAGCAGCGAAGGACCAAACAATGAGCAGTTCTTC. Amino acids: CASSEGPNNEQFF. The complete variable domain, with remaining parts taken from reference TRBV9 and TRBJ2-1, reads DSGVTQTPKHLITATGQRVTLRCSPRSGDLSVYWYQQSLDQGLQFLIQYYNGEERAKGNILERFSAQQFPDLHSELNLSSLELGDSALYFCASSEGPNNEQFFGPGTRLTVL.

This clonotype was seen a handful of times. The V and J genes are TRBV4-1 and TRBJ1-5; tentatively, D is TRBD1 (5 bases). This CDR3 is 17 amino acids long. Germline-derived CDR1 and CDR2 are MGHRA and YSYEKL. V was clipped by 0 bases and J by 0 bases, with 12 bases between them. CDR3 region: CASSQEGWGYSNQPQHF. DNA for the CDR3: TGCGCCAGCAGCCAAGAAGGTTGGGGCTATAGCAATCAGCCCCAGCATTTT.

This clonotype was counted many times. The gene calls are TRBV9 and TRBJ2-1; 13 nucleotides agree with TRBD2. The V gene end was trimmed by 2 bases and the J gene end by 8 bases; junction bases not matched to a gene: 4. Germline CDR1 SGDLS, CDR2 YYNGEE. This CDR3 is built from 15 residues. This chain's CDR3 is CASSVRTSGRHEQFF. For the CDR3, the DNA is TGTGCCAGCAGCGTGCGGACTAGCGGGAGACATGAGCAGTTCTTC.

The chain is built from TRBV4-1 and TRBJ2-3; the D gene is possibly TRBD1 (6 bases). In germline, CDR1 is MGHRA, CDR2 YSYEKL. The CDR3 is 15 residues long. The V gene lost 1 base and the J gene lost 1 base, with 9 bases spanning the gap. The chain's CDR3 is CASSQGPGGTDTQYF. CDR3 bases: TGCGCCAGCAGCCAAGGGCCAGGGGGCACAGATACGCAGTATTTT.

The sample holds one count of this clonotype. This may stem from a read error, because a much larger clone lies one nucleotide away. The V and J genes are TRBV20-1 and TRBJ2-1; TRBD1 might be the D (6 bases). Germline CDR1 DFQATT, CDR2 SNEGSKA (reference sequence). This CDR3 has 14 residues. In DNA, the CDR3 is TGCAATGCTCGACAGGTCAGCTCCTACAATGAGCAGTTCTTC. Its translation: CNARQVSSYNEQFF.

This clonotype came up many times. This chain links TRBV15 with TRBJ2-1; perhaps TRBD2 as D (6 bases). Germline assignment: CDR1 LNHNV and CDR2 YYDKDF (reference sequence). Trimming removed 5 bases from V and 5 bases from J, with 16 bases in between. This CDR3 spans 15 amino acids. CDR3 residues: CATSSVGWGDNEQFF. CDR3 sequence (DNA): TGTGCCACCAGCTCGGTCGGATGGGGGGACAATGAGCAGTTCTTC.

This clonotype was counted many times. This chain links TRBV5-1 with TRBJ1-2, with D possibly TRBD1 on 5 matching bases. Germline CDR1 reads SGHRS; CDR2 reads YFSETQ. The CDR3 is 17 amino acids. V lost 0 bases to trimming and J lost 2 bases, with 17 bases between them. The CDR3 here is CASSLANNRRTNYGYTF. The CDR3 DNA follows: TGCGCCAGCAGCTTGGCCAATAACAGGCGAACGAACTATGGCTACACCTTC.

Notes on this clonotype: One base away lies a much larger clone, so this may be a sequencing read error. The V call is TRBV4-1, the J call TRBJ2-7; no definite D call. Germline CDR1 is MGHRA and CDR2 is YSYEKL. Trimming stripped 1 base from V and 2 bases from J, with 9 bases between. The CDR3 runs 14 residues. The CDR3 bases are TGCGCCAGCAGCCAAGCTAGTCTAGCCTACGAGCAGTACTTC. The encoded protein is CASSQASLAYEQYF.

This chain links TRBV7-3 with TRBJ2-6, with TRBD2 matching 12 bases. CDR1 and CDR2 from the germline V gene are SGHTA and FQGTGA. Trimming removed 5 bases from V and 0 bases from J; junction bases left unmatched: 2. The length of the CDR3 is 17 residues. The CDR3 reads CASSRTSGVSGANVLTF. Here the CDR3 DNA reads TGTGCCAGCAGCAGGACTAGCGGGGTCTCTGGGGCCAACGTCCTGACTTTC.

This chain connects TRBV6-1 to TRBJ1-1, with D possibly being TRBD1 (6 bases). Germline V gives CDR1 MNHNS, CDR2 SASEGT. Trimming pared 1 base from V and 11 bases from J, leaving 14 bases between. The CDR3 totals 13 residues. CDR3 residues: CASSEVLQGKAFF. The CDR3 nucleotides are TGTGCCAGCAGTGAAGTGCTACAGGGTAAGGCTTTCTTT.

The genes are TRBV19 and TRBJ1-1, with D uncertain. The CDR3 spans 13 residues. Per the germline V gene, CDR1 is LNHDA and CDR2 is SQIVND (reference sequence). V shed 4 bases and J shed 4 bases, with 10 bases lying between them. The CDR3 region is CASSSIERTEAFF. The CDR3 DNA follows: TGTGCCAGTAGTAGCATCGAGCGCACTGAAGCTTTCTTT.

This clonotype was recorded once. A much larger clone lies a single base off, so this may be a read error. The CDR3 end shows no conserved phenylalanine or tryptophan, and so a read error is likely. The V gene is TRBV30, the J gene TRBJ2-3; D may be TRBD2 (6 bases). Trimming removed 2 bases from V and 4 bases from J, with 22 bases in between. CDR3 length: 17 amino acids. Germline V gene sequence: CDR1 GTSNPN, CDR2 SVGIG (reference sequence). CDR3: CAWSLYLGGLRADTQYS. CDR3 nucleotide sequence: TGTGCCTGGAGTCTCTACCTGGGAGGCCTCAGAGCAGATACGCAGTATTCT.

This clonotype was observed at least ten times. This chain joins TRBV24-1 and TRBJ2-4, with D possibly matching TRBD1 (5 bases). Trimming took 3 bases from V and 0 from J, leaving 8 bases between them. The CDR3 covers 15 residues. Germline loops: CDR1 KGHDR, CDR2 SFDVKD. CDR3 DNA sequence: TGTGCCACCAGTGATCCAGGGCTAGCCAAAAACATTCAGTACTTC. Residues: CATSDPGLAKNIQYF.

The rearrangement joins TRBV12-3 or TRBV12-4 to TRBJ2-1; TRBD1 aligns across 9 bases. After removal of 6 bases from V and 8 bases from J, the junction contained 11 bases not matched to a gene. CDR3 length: 15 residues. DNA for the CDR3: TGTGCCAGCAGACACTCCGGGACAGGGAACCATGAGCAGTTCTTC. Amino acid sequence: CASRHSGTGNHEQFF.

The V and J genes are TRBV18 and TRBJ2-5; D uncertain. The length of the CDR3 is 13 residues. V lost 3 bases and J 5 bases, leaving 10 bases between the germline ends. Germline lookup yields CDR1 KGHSH and CDR2 LQKENI. CDR3 protein: CASSPSPRETQYF. The CDR3 DNA is TGTGCCAGCTCACCCTCTCCTCGCGAGACCCAGTACTTC.

This clonotype was picked up many times. The chain employs TRBV2 and TRBJ2-4, with D possibly matching TRBD1 (5 bases). The germline V gene has CDR1 SNHLY and CDR2 FYNNEI. CDR3 size: 12 residues. The CDR3 sequence is CAGAVAKNIQYF. The CDR3 bases are TGTGCAGGGGCAGTAGCCAAAAACATTCAGTACTTC. Combining the CDR3 with reference TRBV2 and TRBJ2-4 gives the whole variable domain EPEVTQTPSHQVTQMGQEVILRCVPISNHLYFYWYRQILGQKVEFLVSFYNNEISEKSEIFDDQFSVERPDGSNFTLKIRSTKLEDSAMYFCAGAVAKNIQYFGAGTRLSVL.

Relative to its sample, this clonotype is medium-sized. The chain combines TRBV20-1 with TRBJ2-1, with D uncertain. The CDR3 sequence is 11 residues long. Trimming took off 5 bases at V and 3 bases at J, with 5 bases between the two ends. Looked up from germline, CDR1 is DFQATT and CDR2 is SNEGSKA (reference sequence). CDR3 nucleotides: TGCAGTGCTTCTAGCTACAATGAGCAGTTCTTC. Protein sequence: CSASSYNEQFF.

This clonotype was observed many times. The J gene is TRBJ2-4, the V gene TRBV5-1, with D perhaps matching TRBD1 (5 bases). Per germline, CDR1 SGHRS and CDR2 YFSETQ. V gave up 4 bases and J gave up 2 bases, with 13 bases separating them. CDR3 size: 15 residues. The CDR3 is CASSPDSLSKNIQYF. CDR3 nucleotides: TGCGCCAGCAGCCCAGACAGCCTGTCCAAAAACATTCAGTACTTC.

On this clonotype itself: This could be a read error, since a much larger clone is one nucleotide away. The chain employs TRBV24-1 and TRBJ2-2; D may be TRBD2 (5 bases). CDR1 KGHDR and CDR2 SFDVKD come from the germline V gene. The CDR3 extends over 13 amino acids. The CDR3, as DNA: TGTGCCACCAGCGGAGAGAACACCGGGGAGCGGTTTTTT. Its protein product is CATSGENTGERFF.

This clonotype was seen at least ten times. The chain links TRBV20-1 to TRBJ1-1, with a weak D call TRBD1 (6 bases). CDR1 and CDR2 from the germline V gene are DFQATT and SNEGSKA (reference sequence). The germline V and J ends were trimmed by 5 bases and 9 bases, with 13 bases remaining between them. The CDR3 is 11 residues long. This CDR3 reads CSALTRGQAFF. Written as DNA, the CDR3 is TGCAGTGCTTTAACCCGGGGGCAAGCTTTCTTT.

The table lists this clonotype with many counts. The V and J genes are TRBV29-1 and TRBJ1-1; D is undetermined. V was shortened by 7 bases and J by 2 bases, with 11 bases between the two germline ends. The CDR3 contains 12 residues. Germline V gives CDR1 SQVTM, CDR2 ANQGSEA. The CDR3 is CSGGLQNTEAFF. CDR3 DNA: TGCAGCGGAGGACTGCAAAACACTGAAGCTTTCTTT.

This clonotype was observed a few times. This chain joins TRBV4-1 and TRBJ2-1, with 8 nucleotides matching TRBD2. This CDR3 has 17 amino acids. With 0 bases clipped from V and 0 bases from J, the junction kept 4 bases outside the gene matches. Germline V CDR1 and CDR2: MGHRA, YSYEKL. The DNA of the CDR3 is TGCGCCAGCAGCCAAGAGTTTAGCGGGGTCTCCTACAATGAGCAGTTCTTC. This gives the protein CASSQEFSGVSYNEQFF.

J is TRBJ2-7 and V is TRBV4-2, with 10 bases fitting TRBD1. The junction had 9 bases not matched to a gene; V was cut back by 4 bases and J by 6 bases. The CDR3 contains 15 residues. Germline-derived CDR1 and CDR2 are LGHNA and YNFKEQ. CDR3 sequence reads: CASSLPGTGASEQYF. The CDR3 DNA is TGTGCCAGCAGCCTGCCTGGGACAGGGGCCTCCGAGCAGTACTTC.

There are many counts of this clonotype. The chain is built from TRBV7-3 and TRBJ1-5, with D hard to call. This CDR3 is built from 15 residues. Germline V gives CDR1 SGHTA, CDR2 FQGTGA. Trimming took 3 bases from V and 0 from J, leaving 9 bases between them. The CDR3 region is CASSLDGDSNQPQHF. Here the CDR3 DNA reads TGTGCCAGCAGCTTGGACGGCGATAGCAATCAGCCCCAGCATTTT.